This T cell receptor (beta chain) was sequenced in a study of T cells in Graves' hyperthyroidism and ophthalmopathy. Amplification targeted TCR beta CDR3 regions from RNA transcripts. HTBI primers were employed in a first-round RT-PCR of the TCR CDR3. TCRdb analysed the multiplex PCR reads with MiXCR anew, one entry per CDR3 protein. The table records fewer than 900,000 distinct CDR3 sequences, 15% to 20% of them present only once. The germline CDR1 and CDR2 sequences are DFQATT and SNEGSKA (reference sequence). The CDR3 spans 14 residues. Trimming left V 6 bases short and J 4 bases short, with 18 bases between.

This rearrangement joins TRBV20-1 to TRBJ1-1; no definite D call. The sequence was collected from a man between 18 and 29 years old with Graves' hyperthyroidism. The sequencing input was blood. This CDR3 is CSAGITSLGTEAFF. The CDR3 DNA reads as TGCAGTGCCGGGATAACCAGCTTGGGCACTGAAGCTTTCTTT.